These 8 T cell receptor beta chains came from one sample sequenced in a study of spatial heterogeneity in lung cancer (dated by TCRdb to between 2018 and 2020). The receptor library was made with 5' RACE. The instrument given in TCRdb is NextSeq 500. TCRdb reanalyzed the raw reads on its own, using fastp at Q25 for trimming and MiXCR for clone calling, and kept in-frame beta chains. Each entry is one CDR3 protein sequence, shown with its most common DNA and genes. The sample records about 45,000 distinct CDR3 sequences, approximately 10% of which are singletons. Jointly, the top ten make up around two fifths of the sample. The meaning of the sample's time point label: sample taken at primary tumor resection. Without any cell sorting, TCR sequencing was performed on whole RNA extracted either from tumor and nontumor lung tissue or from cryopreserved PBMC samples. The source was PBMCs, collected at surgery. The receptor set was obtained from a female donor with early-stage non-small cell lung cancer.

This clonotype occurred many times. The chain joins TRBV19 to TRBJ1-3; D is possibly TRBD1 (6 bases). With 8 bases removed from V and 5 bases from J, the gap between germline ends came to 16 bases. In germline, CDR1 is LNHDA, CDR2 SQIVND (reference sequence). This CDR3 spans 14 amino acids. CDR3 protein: CASEPTGTRNTIYF. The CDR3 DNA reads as TGTGCCAGTGAACCTACCGGGACACGAAACACCATATATTTT.

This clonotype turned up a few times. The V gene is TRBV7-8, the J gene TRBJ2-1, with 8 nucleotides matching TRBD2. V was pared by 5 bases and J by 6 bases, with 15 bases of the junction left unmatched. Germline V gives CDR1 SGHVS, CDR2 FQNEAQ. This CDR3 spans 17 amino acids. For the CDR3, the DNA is TGTGCCAGCAGCATAGGGGGTCGCGGGGGGTCCCGCAATGAGCAGTTCTTC. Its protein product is CASSIGGRGGSRNEQFF.

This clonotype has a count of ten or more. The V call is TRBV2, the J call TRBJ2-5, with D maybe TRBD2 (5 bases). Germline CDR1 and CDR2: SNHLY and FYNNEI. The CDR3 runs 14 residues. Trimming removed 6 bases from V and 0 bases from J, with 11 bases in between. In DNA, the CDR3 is TGTGCCAGCAGGGCGTCGAGGGACCAAGAGACCCAGTACTTC. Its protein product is CASRASRDQETQYF.

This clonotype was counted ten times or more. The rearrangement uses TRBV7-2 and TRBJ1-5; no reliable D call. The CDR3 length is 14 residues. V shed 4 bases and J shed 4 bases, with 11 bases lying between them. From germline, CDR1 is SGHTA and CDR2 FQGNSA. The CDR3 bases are TGTGCCAGCAGCTCAAGTGGCAGAAATCAGCCCCAGCATTTT. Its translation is CASSSSGRNQPQHF.

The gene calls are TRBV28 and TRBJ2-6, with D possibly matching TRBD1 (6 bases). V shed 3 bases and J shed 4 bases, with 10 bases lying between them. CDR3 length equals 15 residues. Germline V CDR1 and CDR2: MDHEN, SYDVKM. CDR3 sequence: CASSLDSSGANVLTF. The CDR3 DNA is TGTGCCAGCAGTTTGGACAGCTCGGGGGCCAACGTCCTGACTTTC. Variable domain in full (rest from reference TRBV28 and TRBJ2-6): DVKVTQSSRYLVKRTGEKVFLECVQDMDHENMFWYRQDPGLGLRLIYFSYDVKMKEKGDIPEGYSVSREKKERFSLILESASTNQTSMYLCASSLDSSGANVLTFGAGSRLTVL.

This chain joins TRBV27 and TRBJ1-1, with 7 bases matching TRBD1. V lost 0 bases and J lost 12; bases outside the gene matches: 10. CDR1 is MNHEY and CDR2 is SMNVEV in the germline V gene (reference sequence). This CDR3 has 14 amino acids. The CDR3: CASSLSNRAGGTFF. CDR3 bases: TGTGCCAGCAGTTTATCTAACAGGGCAGGGGGAACTTTCTTT.

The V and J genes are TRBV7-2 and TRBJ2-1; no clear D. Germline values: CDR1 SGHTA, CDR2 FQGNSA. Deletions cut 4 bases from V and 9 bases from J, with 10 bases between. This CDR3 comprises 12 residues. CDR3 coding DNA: TGTGCCAGCAGCTCCCCACTGGGTGAGCAGTTCTTC. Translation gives CASSSPLGEQFF. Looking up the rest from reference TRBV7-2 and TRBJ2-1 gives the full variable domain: GAGVSQSPSNKVTEKGKDVELRCDPISGHTALYWYRQSLGQGLEFLIYFQGNSAPDKSGLPSDRFSAERTGGSVSTLTIQRTQQEDSAVYLCASSSPLGEQFFGPGTRLTVL.

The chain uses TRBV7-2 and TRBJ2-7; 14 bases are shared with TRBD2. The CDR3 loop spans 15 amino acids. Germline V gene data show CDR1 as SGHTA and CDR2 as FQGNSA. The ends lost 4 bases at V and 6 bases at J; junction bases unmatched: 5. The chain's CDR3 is CASSSTSGGASEQYF. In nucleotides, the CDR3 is TGTGCCAGCAGCTCGACTAGCGGGGGGGCCAGCGAGCAGTACTTC. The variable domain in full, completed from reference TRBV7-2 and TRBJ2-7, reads GAGVSQSPSNKVTEKGKDVELRCDPISGHTALYWYRQSLGQGLEFLIYFQGNSAPDKSGLPSDRFSAERTGGSVSTLTIQRTQQEDSAVYLCASSSTSGGASEQYFGPGTRLTVT.